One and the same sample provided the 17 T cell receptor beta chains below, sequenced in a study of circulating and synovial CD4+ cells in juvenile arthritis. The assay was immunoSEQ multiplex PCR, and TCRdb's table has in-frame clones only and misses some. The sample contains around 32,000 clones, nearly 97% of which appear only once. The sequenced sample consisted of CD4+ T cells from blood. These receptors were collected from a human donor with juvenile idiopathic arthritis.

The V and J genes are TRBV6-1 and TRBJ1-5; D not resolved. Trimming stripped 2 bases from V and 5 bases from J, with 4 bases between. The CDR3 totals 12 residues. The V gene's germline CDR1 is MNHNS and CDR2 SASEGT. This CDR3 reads CASSERDQPQHF. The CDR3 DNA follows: TGTGCCAGCAGTGAACGGGATCAGCCCCAGCATTTT.

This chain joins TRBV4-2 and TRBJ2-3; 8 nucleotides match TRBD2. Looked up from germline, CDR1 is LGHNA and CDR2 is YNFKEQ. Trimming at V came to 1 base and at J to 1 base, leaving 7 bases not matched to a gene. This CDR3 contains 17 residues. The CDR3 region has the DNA TGTGCCAGCAGCCAAGCCCCTACAGCGGGGGGCACAGATACGCAGTATTTT. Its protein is CASSQAPTAGGTDTQYF.

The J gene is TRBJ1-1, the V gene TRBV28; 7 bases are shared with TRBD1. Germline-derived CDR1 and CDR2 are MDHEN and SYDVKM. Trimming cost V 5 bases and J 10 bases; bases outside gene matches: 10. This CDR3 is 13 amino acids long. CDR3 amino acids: CASSTDRQGGAFF. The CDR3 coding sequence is TGTGCCAGCAGTACCGATAGACAGGGTGGAGCTTTCTTT.

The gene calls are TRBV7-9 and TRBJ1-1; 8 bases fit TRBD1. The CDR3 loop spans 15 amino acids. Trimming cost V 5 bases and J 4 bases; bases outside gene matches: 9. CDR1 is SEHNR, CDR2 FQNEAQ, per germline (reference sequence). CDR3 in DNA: TGTGCCAGCAGCGCCCGGACAGGGAAGGGCACTGAAGCTTTCTTT. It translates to CASSARTGKGTEAFF.

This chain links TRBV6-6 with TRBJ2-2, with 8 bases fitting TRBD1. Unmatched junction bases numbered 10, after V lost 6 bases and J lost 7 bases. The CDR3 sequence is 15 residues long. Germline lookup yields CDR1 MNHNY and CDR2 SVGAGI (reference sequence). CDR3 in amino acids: CASSFTGGVVGELFF. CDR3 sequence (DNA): TGTGCCAGCAGCTTTACAGGGGGAGTAGTCGGGGAGCTGTTTTTT.

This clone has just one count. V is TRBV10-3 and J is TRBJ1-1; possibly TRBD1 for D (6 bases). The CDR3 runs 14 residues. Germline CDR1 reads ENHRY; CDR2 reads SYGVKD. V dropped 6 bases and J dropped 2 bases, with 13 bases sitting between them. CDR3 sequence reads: CAISQGQINTEAFF. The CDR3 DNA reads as TGTGCCATCAGCCAGGGACAAATTAACACTGAAGCTTTCTTT.

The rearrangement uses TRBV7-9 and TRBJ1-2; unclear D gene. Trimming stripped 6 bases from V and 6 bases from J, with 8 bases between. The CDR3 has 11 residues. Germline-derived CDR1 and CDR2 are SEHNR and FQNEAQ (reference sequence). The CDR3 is CASRARDGYTF. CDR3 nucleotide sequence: TGTGCCAGCAGGGCACGTGATGGCTACACCTTC.

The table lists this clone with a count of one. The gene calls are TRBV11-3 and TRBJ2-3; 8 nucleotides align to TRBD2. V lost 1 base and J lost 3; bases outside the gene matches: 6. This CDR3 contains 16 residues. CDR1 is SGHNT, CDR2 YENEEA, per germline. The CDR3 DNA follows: TGTGCCAGCAGCTTAGGCAGCGGGAGTAAGACAGATACGCAGTATTTT. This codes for CASSLGSGSKTDTQYF.

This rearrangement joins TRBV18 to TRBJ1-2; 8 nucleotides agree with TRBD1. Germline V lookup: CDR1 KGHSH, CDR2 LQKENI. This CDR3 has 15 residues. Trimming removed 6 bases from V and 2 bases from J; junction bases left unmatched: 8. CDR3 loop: CASSGGQDANYGYTF. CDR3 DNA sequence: TGTGCCAGCTCCGGGGGACAGGATGCGAACTATGGCTACACCTTC.

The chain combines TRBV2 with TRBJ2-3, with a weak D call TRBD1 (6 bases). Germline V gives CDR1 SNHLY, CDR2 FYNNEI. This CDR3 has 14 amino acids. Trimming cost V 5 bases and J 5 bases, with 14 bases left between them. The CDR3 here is CASSIRGEKDTQYF. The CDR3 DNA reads TGTGCCAGCAGTATCAGGGGTGAGAAAGATACGCAGTATTTT.

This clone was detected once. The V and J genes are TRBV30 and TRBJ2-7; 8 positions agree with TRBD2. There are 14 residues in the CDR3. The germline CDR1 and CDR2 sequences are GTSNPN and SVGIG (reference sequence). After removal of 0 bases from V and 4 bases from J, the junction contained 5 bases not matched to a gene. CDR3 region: CAWSVTSGRYEQYF. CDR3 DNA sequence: TGTGCCTGGAGTGTAACTAGCGGAAGGTACGAGCAGTACTTC.

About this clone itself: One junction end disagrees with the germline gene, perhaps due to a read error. CDR3 in DNA: TGTGCTAGCAGCCCGACAGGGTTAATTCAGCCCCAGCATTTT. Protein: CASSPTGLIQPQHF. V usage is TRBV7-7 and J usage is TRBJ1-5; 7 bases are shared with TRBD1. Germline CDR1 reads SSHAT; CDR2 reads FNYEAQ (reference sequence). This CDR3 is built from 14 residues.

CDR3 DNA: TGTGCCTGGAGTCTCGGCAGGACCTATAATTCACCCCTCCACTTT. Translating it yields CAWSLGRTYNSPLHF. The V gene is TRBV30, the J gene TRBJ1-6; no clear D gene. The V and J ends lost 2 bases and 2 bases respectively, with 10 bases between them. The CDR3 covers 15 residues. Germline CDR1 and CDR2: GTSNPN and SVGIG (reference sequence).

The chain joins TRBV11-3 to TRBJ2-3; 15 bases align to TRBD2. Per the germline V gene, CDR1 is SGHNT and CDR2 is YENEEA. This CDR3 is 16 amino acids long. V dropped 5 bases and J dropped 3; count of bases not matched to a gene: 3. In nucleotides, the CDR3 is TGTGCCAGCAGCCGCGGACTAGCGGGGGGGACAGATACGCAGTATTTT. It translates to CASSRGLAGGTDTQYF.

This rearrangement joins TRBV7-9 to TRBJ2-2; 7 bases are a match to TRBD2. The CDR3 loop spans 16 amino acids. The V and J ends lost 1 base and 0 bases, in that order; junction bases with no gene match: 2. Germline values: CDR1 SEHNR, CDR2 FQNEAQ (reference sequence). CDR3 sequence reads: CASSLGGGTNTGELFF. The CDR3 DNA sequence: TGTGCCAGCAGCTTAGGGGGGGGGACGAACACCGGGGAGCTGTTTTTT.

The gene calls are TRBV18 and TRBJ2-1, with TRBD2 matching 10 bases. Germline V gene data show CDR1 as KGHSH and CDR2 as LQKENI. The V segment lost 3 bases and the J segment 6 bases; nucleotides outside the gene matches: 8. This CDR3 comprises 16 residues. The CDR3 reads CASSPQSGGALNEQFF. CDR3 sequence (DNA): TGTGCCAGCTCACCTCAAAGCGGGGGGGCCCTCAATGAGCAGTTCTTC.

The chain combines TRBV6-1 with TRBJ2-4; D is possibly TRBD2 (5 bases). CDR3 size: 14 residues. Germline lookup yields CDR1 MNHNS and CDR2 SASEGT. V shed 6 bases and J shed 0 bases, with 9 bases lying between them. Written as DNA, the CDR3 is TGTGCCAGCAGACCGGGGTTAGCCAAAAACATTCAGTACTTC. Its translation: CASRPGLAKNIQYF.